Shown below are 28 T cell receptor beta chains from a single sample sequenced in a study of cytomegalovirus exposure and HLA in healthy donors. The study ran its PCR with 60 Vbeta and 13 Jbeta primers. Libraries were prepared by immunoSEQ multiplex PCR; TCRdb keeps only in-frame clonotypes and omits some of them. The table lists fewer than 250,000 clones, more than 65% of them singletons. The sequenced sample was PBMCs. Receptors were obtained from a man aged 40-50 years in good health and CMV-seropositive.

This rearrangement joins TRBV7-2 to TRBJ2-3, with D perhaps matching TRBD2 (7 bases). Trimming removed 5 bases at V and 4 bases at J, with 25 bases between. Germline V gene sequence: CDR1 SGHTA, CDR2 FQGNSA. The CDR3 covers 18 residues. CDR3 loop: CASSQELNGEGGPDTQYF. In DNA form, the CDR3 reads TGTGCCAGCAGCCAGGAACTAAACGGGGAGGGGGGTCCAGATACGCAGTATTTT.

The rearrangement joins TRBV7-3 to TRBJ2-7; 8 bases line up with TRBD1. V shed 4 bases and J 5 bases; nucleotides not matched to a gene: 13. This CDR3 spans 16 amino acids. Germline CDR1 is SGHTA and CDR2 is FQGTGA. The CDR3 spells CASSSRYRGIGHEQYF. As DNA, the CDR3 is TGTGCCAGCAGCTCCCGCTACAGGGGGATTGGCCACGAGCAGTACTTC.

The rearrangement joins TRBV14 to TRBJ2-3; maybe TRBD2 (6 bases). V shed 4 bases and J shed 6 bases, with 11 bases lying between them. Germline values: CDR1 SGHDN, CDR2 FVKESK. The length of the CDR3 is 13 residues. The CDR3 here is CASSPAGWDTQYF. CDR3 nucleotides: TGTGCCAGCAGCCCTGCGGGATGGGATACGCAGTATTTT. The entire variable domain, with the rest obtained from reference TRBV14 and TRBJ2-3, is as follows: EAGVTQFPSHSVIEKGQTVTLRCDPISGHDNLYWYRRVMGKEIKFLLHFVKESKQDESGMPNNRFLAERTGGTYSTLKVQPAELEDSGVYFCASSPAGWDTQYFGPGTRLTVL.

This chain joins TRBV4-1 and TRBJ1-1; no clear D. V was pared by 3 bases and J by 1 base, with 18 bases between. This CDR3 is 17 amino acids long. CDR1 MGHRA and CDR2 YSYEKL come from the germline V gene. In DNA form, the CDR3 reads TGCGCCAGCAGCCATCTCCGGCCAGTCCGACAGAACACTGAAGCTTTCTTT. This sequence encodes CASSHLRPVRQNTEAFF.

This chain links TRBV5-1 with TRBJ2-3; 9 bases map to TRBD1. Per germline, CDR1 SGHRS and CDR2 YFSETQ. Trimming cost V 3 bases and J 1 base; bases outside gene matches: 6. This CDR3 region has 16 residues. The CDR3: CASSSGTGSGTDTQYF. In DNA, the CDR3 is TGCGCCAGCAGCTCGGGGACAGGGTCTGGCACAGATACGCAGTATTTT.

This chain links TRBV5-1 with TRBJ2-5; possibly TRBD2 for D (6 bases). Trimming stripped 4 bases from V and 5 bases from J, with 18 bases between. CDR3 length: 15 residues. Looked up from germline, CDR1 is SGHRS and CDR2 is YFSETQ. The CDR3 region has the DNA TGCGCCAGCAGCCCCCCCGGGGCAGGAGGGGAGACCCAGTACTTC. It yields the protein CASSPPGAGGETQYF.

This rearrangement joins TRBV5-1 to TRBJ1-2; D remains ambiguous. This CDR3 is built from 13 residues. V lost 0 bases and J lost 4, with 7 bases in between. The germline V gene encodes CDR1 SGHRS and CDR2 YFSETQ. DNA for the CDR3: TGCGCCAGCAGCTTGGAGGCAGGCTATGGCTACACCTTC. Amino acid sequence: CASSLEAGYGYTF.

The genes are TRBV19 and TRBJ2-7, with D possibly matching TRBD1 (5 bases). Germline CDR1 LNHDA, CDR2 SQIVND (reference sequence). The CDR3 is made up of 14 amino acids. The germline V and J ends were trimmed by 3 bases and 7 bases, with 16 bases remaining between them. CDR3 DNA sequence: TGTGCCAGTAGTATCGACAGTGGGCCATGGGAGCAGTACTTC. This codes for CASSIDSGPWEQYF.

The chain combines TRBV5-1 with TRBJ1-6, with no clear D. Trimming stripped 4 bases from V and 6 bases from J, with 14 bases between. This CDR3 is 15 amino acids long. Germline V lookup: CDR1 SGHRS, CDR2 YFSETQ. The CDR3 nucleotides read TGCGCCAGCAGCGAAGGACTGGGCGGTAATTCACCCCTCCACTTT. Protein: CASSEGLGGNSPLHF.

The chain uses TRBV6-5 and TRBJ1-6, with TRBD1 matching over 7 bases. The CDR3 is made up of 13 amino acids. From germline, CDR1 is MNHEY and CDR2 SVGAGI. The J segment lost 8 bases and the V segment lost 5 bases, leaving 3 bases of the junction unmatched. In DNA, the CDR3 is TGTGCCAGCAGTGGGACAGCTTATTCACCCCTCCACTTT. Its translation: CASSGTAYSPLHF.

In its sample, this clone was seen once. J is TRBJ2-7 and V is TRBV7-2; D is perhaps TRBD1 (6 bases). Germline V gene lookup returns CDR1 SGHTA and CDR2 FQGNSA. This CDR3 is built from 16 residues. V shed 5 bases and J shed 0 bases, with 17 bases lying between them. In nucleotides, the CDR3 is TGTGCCAGCAGCGCTCAGGGGCTCCTAAACTCCTACGAGCAGTACTTC. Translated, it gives CASSAQGLLNSYEQYF.

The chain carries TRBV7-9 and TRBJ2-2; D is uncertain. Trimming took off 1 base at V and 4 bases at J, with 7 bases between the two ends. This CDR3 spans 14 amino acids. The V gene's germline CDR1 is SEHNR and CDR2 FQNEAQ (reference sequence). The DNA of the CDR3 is TGTGCCAGCAGCTTAGTGGAGTTCACCGGGGAGCTGTTTTTT. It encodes CASSLVEFTGELFF.

The CDR3 DNA sequence: TGTGCCAGTAGTATAGAGGTCTTCCGGTCCTACGAGCAGTACTTC. It specifies CASSIEVFRSYEQYF. This chain connects TRBV19 to TRBJ2-7; D gene ambiguous. The CDR3 is made up of 15 amino acids. CDR1 is LNHDA and CDR2 is SQIVND in the germline V gene (reference sequence). V lost 0 bases and J 1 base, leaving 10 bases between the germline ends.

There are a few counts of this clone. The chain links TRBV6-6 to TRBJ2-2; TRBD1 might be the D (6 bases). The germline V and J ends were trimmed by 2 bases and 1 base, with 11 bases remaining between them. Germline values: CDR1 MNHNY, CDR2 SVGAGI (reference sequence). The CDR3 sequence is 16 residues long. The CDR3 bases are TGTGCCAGCAGTTACACCGGGACATTGAACACCGGGGAGCTGTTTTTT. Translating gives CASSYTGTLNTGELFF.

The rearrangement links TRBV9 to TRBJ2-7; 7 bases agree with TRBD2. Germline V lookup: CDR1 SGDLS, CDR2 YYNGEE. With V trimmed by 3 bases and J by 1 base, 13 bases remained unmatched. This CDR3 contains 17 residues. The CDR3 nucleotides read TGTGCCAGCAGCGCGGCGAGTACTAGCGATCTTTCCTACGAGCAGTACTTC. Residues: CASSAASTSDLSYEQYF.

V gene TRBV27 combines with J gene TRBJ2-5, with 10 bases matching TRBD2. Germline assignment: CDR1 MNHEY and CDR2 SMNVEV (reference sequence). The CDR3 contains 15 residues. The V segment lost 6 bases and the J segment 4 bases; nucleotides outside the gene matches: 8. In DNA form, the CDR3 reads TGTGCCAGCAGAGGGCTAGCGGGAGCCACAGAGACCCAGTACTTC. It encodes CASRGLAGATETQYF.

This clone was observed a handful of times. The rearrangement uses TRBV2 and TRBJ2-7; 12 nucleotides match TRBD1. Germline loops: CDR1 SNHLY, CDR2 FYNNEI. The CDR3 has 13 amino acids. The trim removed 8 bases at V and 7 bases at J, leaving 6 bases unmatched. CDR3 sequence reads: CASAGQGAGEQYF. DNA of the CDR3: TGTGCCAGCGCGGGACAGGGGGCGGGTGAGCAGTACTTC.

CDR3 loop: CASSDEGGTEAFF. CDR3 in DNA: TGTGCCAGCAGTGATGAGGGCGGCACTGAAGCTTTCTTT. V gene TRBV6-4 combines with J gene TRBJ1-1, with no clear D. Germline V lookup: CDR1 MRHNA, CDR2 SNTAGT. The germline V and J ends were trimmed by 3 bases and 4 bases, with 9 bases remaining between them. This CDR3 has 13 residues.

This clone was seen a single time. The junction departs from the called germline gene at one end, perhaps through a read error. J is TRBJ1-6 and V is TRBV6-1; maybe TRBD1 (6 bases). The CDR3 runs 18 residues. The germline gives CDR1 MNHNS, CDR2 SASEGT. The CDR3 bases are TGTACCAGCAGTGAAGCGTGGGGGGGCAGCTCCTATAATTCACCCCTCCACTTT. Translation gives CTSSEAWGGSSYNSPLHF.

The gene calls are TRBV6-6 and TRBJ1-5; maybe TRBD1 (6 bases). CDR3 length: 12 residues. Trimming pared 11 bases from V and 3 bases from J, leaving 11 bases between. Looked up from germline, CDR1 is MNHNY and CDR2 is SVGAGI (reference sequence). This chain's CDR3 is CAGRQANQPQHF. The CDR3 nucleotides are TGTGCCGGCCGACAGGCCAATCAGCCCCAGCATTTT.

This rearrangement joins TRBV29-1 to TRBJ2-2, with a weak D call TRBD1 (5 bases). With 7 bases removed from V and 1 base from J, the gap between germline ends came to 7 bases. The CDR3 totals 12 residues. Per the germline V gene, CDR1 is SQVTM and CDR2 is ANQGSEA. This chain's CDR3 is CSAGQNTGELFF. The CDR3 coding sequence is TGCAGCGCCGGACAGAACACCGGGGAGCTGTTTTTT.

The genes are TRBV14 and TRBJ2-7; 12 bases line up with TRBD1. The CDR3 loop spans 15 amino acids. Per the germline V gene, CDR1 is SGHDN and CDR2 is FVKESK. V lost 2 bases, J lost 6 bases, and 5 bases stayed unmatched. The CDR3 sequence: CASSQLGTGGVEQYF. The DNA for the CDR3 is TGTGCCAGCAGCCAACTCGGGACAGGGGGCGTCGAGCAGTACTTC.

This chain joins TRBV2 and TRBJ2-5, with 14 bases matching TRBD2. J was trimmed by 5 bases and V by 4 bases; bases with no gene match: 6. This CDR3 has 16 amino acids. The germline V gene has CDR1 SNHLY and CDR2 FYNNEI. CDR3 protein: CASSASGLAGVETQYF. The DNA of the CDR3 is TGTGCCAGCAGTGCCTCGGGACTAGCGGGAGTGGAGACCCAGTACTTC.

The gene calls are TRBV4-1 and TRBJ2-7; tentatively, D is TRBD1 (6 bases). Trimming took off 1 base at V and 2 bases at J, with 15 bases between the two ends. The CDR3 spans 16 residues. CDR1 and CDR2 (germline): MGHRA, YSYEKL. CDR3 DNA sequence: TGCGCCAGCAGCCAAGCTCCCCGGGACATTGCCTACGAGCAGTACTTC. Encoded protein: CASSQAPRDIAYEQYF.

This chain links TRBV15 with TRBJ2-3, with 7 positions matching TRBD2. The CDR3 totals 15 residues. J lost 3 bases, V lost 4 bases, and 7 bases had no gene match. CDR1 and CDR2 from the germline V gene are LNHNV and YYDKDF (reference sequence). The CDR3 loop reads CATSTARGRTDTQYF. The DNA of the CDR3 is TGTGCCACCAGCACCGCGCGGGGGAGGACAGATACGCAGTATTTT.

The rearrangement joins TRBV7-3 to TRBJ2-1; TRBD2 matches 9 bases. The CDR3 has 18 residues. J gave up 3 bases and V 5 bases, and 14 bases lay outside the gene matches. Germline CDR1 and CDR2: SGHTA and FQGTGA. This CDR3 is CASSTTGGLAGHYNEQFF. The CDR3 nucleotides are TGTGCCAGCAGCACAACCGGGGGGCTAGCGGGACACTACAATGAGCAGTTCTTC.

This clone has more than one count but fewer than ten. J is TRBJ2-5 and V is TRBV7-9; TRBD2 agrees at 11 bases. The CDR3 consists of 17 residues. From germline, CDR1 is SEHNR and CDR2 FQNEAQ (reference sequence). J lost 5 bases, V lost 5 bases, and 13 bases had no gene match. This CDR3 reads CASSPGSGTSGRETQYF. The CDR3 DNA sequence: TGTGCCAGCAGCCCCGGATCCGGGACTAGCGGCCGGGAGACCCAGTACTTC.

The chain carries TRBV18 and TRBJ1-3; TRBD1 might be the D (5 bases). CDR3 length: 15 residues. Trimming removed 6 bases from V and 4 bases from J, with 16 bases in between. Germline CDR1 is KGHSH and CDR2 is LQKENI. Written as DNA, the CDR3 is TGTGCCAGCTCTCGCCCAGGGATGGCCGGAAACACCATATATTTT. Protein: CASSRPGMAGNTIYF.